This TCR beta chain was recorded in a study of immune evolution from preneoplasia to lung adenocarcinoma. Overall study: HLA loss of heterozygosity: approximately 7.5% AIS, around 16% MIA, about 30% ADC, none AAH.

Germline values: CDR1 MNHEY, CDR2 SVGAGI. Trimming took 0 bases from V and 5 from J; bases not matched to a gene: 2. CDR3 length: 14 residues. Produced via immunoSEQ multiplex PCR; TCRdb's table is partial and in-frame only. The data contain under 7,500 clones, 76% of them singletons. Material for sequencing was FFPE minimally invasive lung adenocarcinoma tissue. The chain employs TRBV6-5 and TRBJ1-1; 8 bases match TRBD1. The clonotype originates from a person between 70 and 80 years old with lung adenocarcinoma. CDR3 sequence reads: CASSYSQGATEAFF. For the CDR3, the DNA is TGTGCCAGCAGTTACTCTCAGGGGGCTACTGAAGCTTTCTTT.